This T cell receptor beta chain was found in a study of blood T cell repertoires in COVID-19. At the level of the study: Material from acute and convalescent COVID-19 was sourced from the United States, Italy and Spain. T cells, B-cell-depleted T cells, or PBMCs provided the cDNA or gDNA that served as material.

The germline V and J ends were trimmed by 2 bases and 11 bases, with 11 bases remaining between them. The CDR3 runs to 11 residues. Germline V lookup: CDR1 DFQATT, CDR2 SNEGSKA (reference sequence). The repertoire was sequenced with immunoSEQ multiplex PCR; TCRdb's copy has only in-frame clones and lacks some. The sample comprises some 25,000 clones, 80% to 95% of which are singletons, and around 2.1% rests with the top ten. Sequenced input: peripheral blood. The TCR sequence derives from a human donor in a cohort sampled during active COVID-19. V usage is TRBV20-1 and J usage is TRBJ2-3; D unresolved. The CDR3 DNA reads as TGCAGTGCTAGATTAACCGGTCGGCAGTATTTT. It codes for CSARLTGRQYF.